The TCR beta chain described here comes from a study of blood T cell repertoires in COVID-19 (dated by TCRdb to 2018 to 2020). At the level of the whole study: The collaborator samples originated in the United States, Italy and Spain and spanned the acute and convalescent phases of COVID-19. The prospective study material was composed of cDNA or gDNA derived from T cells, B-cell-depleted T cells, or PBMCs. Subjects who had been exposed to COVID-19, were actively infected with it, or had recovered from it provided the deeply sampled blood TCRbeta repertoires that made up the dataset. Where available, HLA class I and class II types were taken from metadata supplied by the sample provider and were not determined by assay-based typing. A freely available public database, intended as a resource for researchers studying the immune response to SARS-CoV-2, is where the repertoires were released. The samples were drawn from the first 160 participants of the ongoing ImmuneRACE study and from over a thousand subjects provided by 6 global collaborators. The sample metadata nearly always contained a de-identified subject ID, COVID-19 status, age in years and sex.

The full study reports these points: How much clinical and demographic metadata was included differed by source and by participant, and the metadata was provided uncurated.

Turning to this clone: It has no known antigen specificity. Per-nucleotide qualities are absent, and no much larger clonotype sits a single base away.

The immunoSEQ Assay, a bias-controlled multiplex PCR, was used to amplify TCRbeta CDR3 regions from genomic DNA. The authors processed their data as follows. Nucleated cell counts per sample were estimated from amplification of reference gene primers within the assay. To quantify the absolute abundance of each unique TCRbeta CDR3 rearrangement, sequence reads were collapsed and filtered. For each sample, productive Simpson clonality was calculated by taking the square root of Simpson's diversity index across productive rearrangements. TCRdb obtained this table from immuneACCESS and retained in-frame rearrangements with V and J assigned. These tables miss some clones; where compared with another copy, unresolved V genes account for less than half of the shortfall, and the remainder is unexplained. The V and J calls and the clone size are those of that table, but D and trimming were determined from the DNA. The sample data list 200,000 to 250,000 clones, and 70% to 90% of these were observed just once. The ten largest clones take up approximately 2.6% of the sample.

Germline trimming: 2 bases from V, 0 bases from J; junction bases outside gene matches: 4. CDR1 is given as LGHNA and CDR2 as YNFKEQ, both from the germline V gene. From its cysteine to its phenylalanine, the CDR3 spans 16 amino acids. The sequence is cut down to CDR3 DNA, 48 bases in frame from base 1. One collaborating source in Seattle enrolled patients during active infection and followed them longitudinally through the course of disease. Each collaborating institution followed its own protocols to collect whole blood in K2EDTA tubes. For TCRbeta analysis, collaborators shipped samples in one of three forms: frozen whole blood, isolated PBMCs, or DNA extracted from either of those sample types.

This chain is built from TRBV4-2 and TRBJ2-7; TRBD2 agrees with 10 junctional bases. Sample: peripheral blood. The receptor comes from a man younger than 40 with COVID-19, enrolled during active disease. The bases are TGTGCCAGCAGCCAATACACTAGCGGGACCTCCTACGAGCAGTACTTC. The translation is CASSQYTSGTSYEQYF.